This paragraph reports one TCR beta chain. Its antigen is unidentified. The PCR contained 60 Vbeta and 13 Jbeta primers. The data were produced by immunoSEQ multiplex PCR, yet TCRdb's version contains in-frame clones alone and is incomplete. The sample holds about 150,000 clones, approximately 80% seen once. This sample was taken from a study of cytomegalovirus exposure and HLA in healthy donors. Study-wide context: An earlier analysis found 110 million or so unique TCR beta sequences from approximately 190 million T cells. Findings and limits, study-wide: Reportedly, fewer N-insertions than the roughly 690-donor mean appeared in an Asian-associated ancestry cluster in a later analysis. Using the classifier, cytomegalovirus status was reportedly diagnosed with high specificity and sensitivity. Indistinguishability led to the exclusion of some V segments, TRBV6-2 and TRBV6-3 included.

V gave up 3 bases and J gave up 5 bases; unmatched junction bases: 2. The germline V gene has CDR1 LNHDA and CDR2 SQIVND (reference sequence). The length of the CDR3 is 15 residues. This TCR came from a man in his thirties or forties in good health and CMV-seropositive. The sample taken for sequencing was PBMCs. V usage is TRBV19 and J usage is TRBJ1-4; 11 nucleotides align to TRBD1. CDR3 DNA: TGTGCCAGTAGTATGTGGACAGGGGGCAATGAAAAACTGTTTTTT. Protein product: CASSMWTGGNEKLFF.